This entry lists 30 T cell receptor beta chains sequenced from one sample in a study of T-cell memory formation after mild COVID-19. TCRdb reprocessed the 5' RACE reads with MiXCR, giving one entry per CDR3 protein. The sample includes approximately 290,000 distinct CDR3 sequences, 7% to 10% of them seen just once. Sequenced sample: PBMCs or a T cell subset sorted from them (not recorded which). These receptors came from a young man who had mild COVID-19 (a few samples of this study predate the infection). Cell type and time point are not known.

The CDR3 sequence is CASSLSSGGPPGNEQFF. For the CDR3, the DNA is TGCGCCAGCAGCTTGAGTAGCGGGGGGCCTCCTGGGAATGAGCAGTTCTTC. The chain couples TRBV5-1 to TRBJ2-1, with 10 nucleotides matching TRBD2. J lost 7 bases, V lost 1 base, and 11 bases had no gene match. The CDR3 spans 17 residues. The germline V gene has CDR1 SGHRS and CDR2 YFSETQ.

This chain uses TRBV7-9 with TRBJ2-3; 8 nucleotides align to TRBD2. Germline trimming cut 2 bases from V and 1 base from J; bases unmatched to any gene: 5. The CDR3 length is 16 residues. Per germline, CDR1 SEHNR and CDR2 FQNEAQ (reference sequence). In DNA, the CDR3 is TGTGCCAGCAGCTTATTGGGGCGGGGGGGCACAGATACGCAGTATTTT. Amino acid sequence: CASSLLGRGGTDTQYF.

The genes are TRBV20-1 and TRBJ1-3; D call uncertain. CDR1 is DFQATT, CDR2 SNEGSKA, per germline (reference sequence). V was clipped by 0 bases and J by 4 bases, with 4 bases between them. This CDR3 is built from 12 residues. The CDR3 protein is CSARDPGNTIYF. DNA for the CDR3: TGCAGTGCTAGAGACCCCGGAAACACCATATATTTT.

The table lists this clonotype with a few counts. The chain uses TRBV10-3 and TRBJ1-1, with a tentative D call TRBD1 (6 bases). Trimming left V 0 bases short and J 3 bases short, with 11 bases between. Germline V gives CDR1 ENHRY, CDR2 SYGVKD. This CDR3 contains 15 residues. CDR3 sequence (DNA): TGTGCCATCAGTGAGTCGACTCGGGGGCACACTGAAGCTTTCTTT. It yields the protein CAISESTRGHTEAFF.

The CDR3 DNA follows: TGTGCCAGCAGTCCATTCGGACTGGGAAAAGAGACCCAGTACTTC. It translates to CASSPFGLGKETQYF. The chain is built from TRBV12-3 or TRBV12-4 and TRBJ2-5; D might be TRBD2 (5 bases). Trimming shortened V by 5 bases and J by 3 bases, and 16 bases separated the two germline ends. The CDR3 has 15 residues.

This clonotype was seen more than once but under ten times. The chain links TRBV25-1 to TRBJ1-2; D ambiguous. This CDR3 is built from 14 residues. Trimming removed 1 base from V and 2 bases from J, with 8 bases in between. The germline V gene encodes CDR1 MGHDK and CDR2 SYGVNS. The CDR3 region has the DNA TGTGCCAGCAGTGAATCGTACGGGAACTATGGCTACACCTTC. Translating it yields CASSESYGNYGYTF.

This clonotype came up a few times. V gene TRBV12-3 or TRBV12-4 combines with J gene TRBJ1-2; no firm D call. V was clipped by 7 bases and J by 8 bases, with 11 bases between them. This CDR3 spans 11 amino acids. CDR3 in amino acids: CASTTNEGYTF. DNA of the CDR3: TGTGCCAGCACGACTAATGAGGGCTACACCTTC.

The sample holds a few counts of this clonotype. The chain joins TRBV7-9 to TRBJ2-7; possibly TRBD2 for D (6 bases). V dropped 5 bases and J dropped 3 bases, with 11 bases sitting between them. The CDR3 is 13 amino acids. Germline CDR1 reads SEHNR; CDR2 reads FQNEAQ (reference sequence). CDR3 protein: CASSANGGYEQYV. CDR3 bases: TGTGCCAGCAGCGCCAACGGGGGCTACGAGCAGTACGTC.

The rearrangement uses TRBV7-2 and TRBJ2-1, with D maybe TRBD2 (6 bases). Germline V gene sequence: CDR1 SGHTA, CDR2 FQGNSA. The ends were cut back, 3 bases at V and 5 bases at J, with 14 bases in the middle. The length of the CDR3 is 15 residues. The chain's CDR3 is CASSFYGSRDNEQFF. The DNA for the CDR3 is TGTGCCAGCAGCTTTTACGGGAGTCGGGACAATGAGCAGTTCTTC.

The gene calls are TRBV7-9 and TRBJ1-1; 9 bases map to TRBD1. With V trimmed by 6 bases and J by 11 bases, 7 bases remained unmatched. This CDR3 region has 12 residues. The germline V gene has CDR1 SEHNR and CDR2 FQNEAQ (reference sequence). As DNA, the CDR3 is TGTGCCAGCAGAGGACAGGGGCCGTATGCTTTCTTT. Its translation is CASRGQGPYAFF.

This clonotype has only a few counts. The rearrangement joins TRBV2 to TRBJ2-3, with D unresolved. Trimming pared 1 base from V and 10 bases from J, leaving 9 bases between. The CDR3 is made up of 12 amino acids. CDR1 and CDR2 (germline): SNHLY, FYNNEI. The CDR3 sequence: CASSEEVTAQYF. The CDR3, as DNA: TGTGCCAGCAGTGAAGAGGTCACGGCGCAGTATTTT.

This rearrangement joins TRBV6-2 or TRBV6-3 to TRBJ2-7; perhaps TRBD1 as D (5 bases). The CDR3 extends over 15 amino acids. Germline CDR1 and CDR2: MNHEY and SVGEGT. V was cut by 6 bases and J by 5 bases, with 20 bases left in between. In DNA form, the CDR3 reads TGTGCCAGCAGCTGGAAGGGGATCTCGGTGGACGAGCAGTACTTC. Its translation: CASSWKGISVDEQYF.

This clonotype showed up just a few times. This rearrangement joins TRBV24-1 to TRBJ2-3, with TRBD2 matching 9 bases. In germline, CDR1 is KGHDR, CDR2 SFDVKD. Trimming cost V 4 bases and J 1 base; bases outside gene matches: 8. The CDR3 is 17 residues long. CDR3: CATSDPDLAGGTDTQYF. The CDR3 DNA reads as TGTGCCACCAGTGACCCCGACTTAGCGGGGGGCACAGATACGCAGTATTTT.

This clonotype was counted ten times or more. V usage is TRBV5-8 and J usage is TRBJ2-2; D call uncertain. The CDR3 loop spans 13 amino acids. V was pared by 2 bases and J by 5 bases, with 7 bases between. Per the germline V gene, CDR1 is SGHTS and CDR2 is YDEGEE. CDR3 protein: CASSFLTTGELFF. DNA for the CDR3: TGTGCCAGCAGCTTCTTGACTACCGGGGAGCTGTTTTTT. The variable domain in full, completed from reference TRBV5-8 and TRBJ2-2, reads EAGVTQSPTHLIKTRGQQATLRCSPISGHTSVYWYQQALGLGLQFLLWYDEGEERNRGNFPPRFSGRQFPNYSSELNVNALELEDSALYLCASSFLTTGELFFGEGSRLTVL.

This clonotype was counted at least ten times. The chain uses TRBV20-1 and TRBJ2-5, with D perhaps TRBD2 (7 bases). The V end lost 3 bases, the J end lost 4 bases, and 24 bases lay between the germline ends. The V gene's germline CDR1 is DFQATT and CDR2 SNEGSKA (reference sequence). The CDR3 spans 17 residues. As DNA, the CDR3 is TGCAGTGCTAGTCCCCCCCTCGGGGGGCCAGTAGGAGAGACCCAGTACTTC. This encodes CSASPPLGGPVGETQYF.

The J gene is TRBJ1-6, the V gene TRBV11-2; the D gene is possibly TRBD1 (5 bases). Germline V gives CDR1 SGHAT, CDR2 FQNNGV. Trimming cost V 5 bases and J 9 bases, with 11 bases left between them. The length of the CDR3 is 13 residues. The CDR3 protein is CASSESGTSPLHF. Written as DNA, the CDR3 is TGTGCCAGCAGCGAATCCGGGACTTCACCCCTCCACTTT.

This clonotype was recorded a few times. The J gene is TRBJ1-5, the V gene TRBV15; D ambiguous. Trimming shortened V by 2 bases and J by 0 bases, and 11 bases separated the two germline ends. The CDR3 is 16 residues long. CDR1 and CDR2 (germline): LNHNV, YYDKDF (reference sequence). The CDR3 sequence: CATSRTGPYSNQPQHF. In nucleotides, the CDR3 is TGTGCCACCAGCAGAACCGGGCCGTATAGCAATCAGCCCCAGCATTTT.

The chain is built from TRBV9 and TRBJ1-1; possibly TRBD1 for D (5 bases). CDR1 is SGDLS and CDR2 is YYNGEE in the germline V gene. The CDR3 spans 14 residues. Trimming cost V 3 bases and J 3 bases, with 12 bases left between them. CDR3 sequence: CASSGDGGDTEAFF. CDR3 bases: TGTGCCAGCAGCGGAGATGGGGGAGACACTGAAGCTTTCTTT.

V gene TRBV29-1 combines with J gene TRBJ2-5; 14 bases fit TRBD2. J was trimmed by 3 bases and V by 6 bases; bases with no gene match: 6. This CDR3 spans 15 amino acids. Germline V gives CDR1 SQVTM, CDR2 ANQGSEA. The CDR3 reads CSVDTGLAGEETQYF. As DNA, the CDR3 is TGCAGCGTGGACACGGGACTAGCGGGGGAAGAGACCCAGTACTTC.

CDR3 coding DNA: TGCGCCAGCAGCTTGGCTATCGGGGCCGGAAACACCATATATTTT. Encoded protein: CASSLAIGAGNTIYF. The chain uses TRBV5-1 and TRBJ1-3; D perhaps matches TRBD1 (5 bases). Germline V gives CDR1 SGHRS, CDR2 YFSETQ. Trimming cost V 0 bases and J 4 bases, with 11 bases left between them. CDR3 size: 15 residues.

The chain has TRBV7-9 and TRBJ2-2, with TRBD1 as a possible D gene (5 bases). Trimming removed 0 bases at V and 1 base at J, with 12 bases between. The germline V gene has CDR1 SEHNR and CDR2 FQNEAQ (reference sequence). There are 17 residues in the CDR3. The CDR3 region is CASSLAGRQGNTGELFF. Here the CDR3 DNA reads TGTGCCAGCAGCTTAGCGGGCCGGCAGGGGAACACCGGGGAGCTGTTTTTT.

This clonotype was found many times. The chain uses TRBV6-5 and TRBJ2-7, with TRBD1 as a possible D gene (5 bases). Between the trimmed V and J ends, which lost 5 bases and 2 bases, there was a span of 13 bases. CDR1 is MNHEY, CDR2 SVGAGI, per germline. CDR3 size: 14 residues. The CDR3 loop reads CASSTRPTAYEQYF. CDR3 coding DNA: TGTGCCAGCAGTACTCGCCCGACAGCCTACGAGCAGTACTTC.

This clonotype has a handful of counts. The chain combines TRBV4-3 with TRBJ2-7; perhaps TRBD2 as D (6 bases). V was pared by 3 bases and J by 2 bases, with 17 bases between. CDR3 length equals 16 residues. The germline V gene has CDR1 LGHNA and CDR2 YSLEER. Here the CDR3 reads CASSQTGTQTAYEQYF. CDR3 DNA: TGCGCCAGCAGCCAGACCGGGACTCAGACCGCCTACGAGCAGTACTTC.

The chain couples TRBV12-5 to TRBJ2-3; D possibly corresponds to TRBD1 (6 bases). Trimming shortened V by 0 bases and J by 0 bases, and 13 bases separated the two germline ends. Germline V gives CDR1 LGHNT, CDR2 FRNRAP. The CDR3 has 17 residues. CDR3 sequence: CASGLVLGAPSTDTQYF. The CDR3 DNA is TGTGCTAGTGGTTTGGTACTGGGGGCCCCAAGCACAGATACGCAGTATTTT.

This clonotype showed up just a few times. This chain uses TRBV3-1 with TRBJ1-6; TRBD1 is a possible D gene (5 bases). Per the germline V gene, CDR1 is LGHDT and CDR2 is YNNKEL (reference sequence). The CDR3 consists of 13 residues. V lost 6 bases and J lost 8, with 11 bases in between. The CDR3 coding sequence is TGTGCCAGCAGGCTGTCGGGGGATTCACCCCTCCACTTT. Translation gives CASRLSGDSPLHF.

This CDR3 is CASSRGSGQGYEQYF. CDR3 in DNA: TGTGCCAGCAGCCGGGGCTCGGGACAGGGGTACGAGCAGTACTTC. The rearrangement uses TRBV9 and TRBJ2-7, with 10 bases identical to TRBD1. Germline loops: CDR1 SGDLS, CDR2 YYNGEE. The CDR3 is made up of 15 amino acids. V was pared by 4 bases and J by 4 bases, with 8 bases of the junction left unmatched.

This clonotype was seen repeatedly, ten times or more. The chain joins TRBV10-3 to TRBJ1-5, with 7 bases aligning to TRBD1. The V gene end was trimmed by 0 bases and the J gene end by 4 bases; junction bases not matched to a gene: 6. Germline assignment: CDR1 ENHRY and CDR2 SYGVKD. This CDR3 spans 16 amino acids. CDR3 nucleotides: TGTGCCATCAGTGAGTCCGGAGACAGGGTAAATCAGCCCCAGCATTTT. Residues: CAISESGDRVNQPQHF.

The chain is built from TRBV11-2 and TRBJ1-3; tentative D call: TRBD1 (6 bases). From germline, CDR1 is SGHAT and CDR2 FQNNGV. The CDR3 is 16 residues long. Trimming shortened V by 5 bases and J by 0 bases, and 14 bases separated the two germline ends. CDR3 sequence (DNA): TGTGCCAGCAGCCACCCAGGGGCACCCTCTGGAAACACCATATATTTT. Protein sequence: CASSHPGAPSGNTIYF.

The genes are TRBV11-1 and TRBJ2-3; D might be TRBD1 (6 bases). CDR3 size: 15 residues. Trimming stripped 4 bases from V and 4 bases from J, with 15 bases between. Germline lookup yields CDR1 SGHAT and CDR2 FQDESV (reference sequence). The CDR3: CASSWGRARSDTQYF. CDR3 DNA sequence: TGTGCCAGCAGCTGGGGGCGGGCCCGATCAGATACGCAGTATTTT.

This chain uses TRBV19 with TRBJ2-1; no definite D call. The germline V and J ends were trimmed by 0 bases and 4 bases, with 13 bases remaining between them. The CDR3 has 16 residues. The germline V gene has CDR1 LNHDA and CDR2 SQIVND (reference sequence). CDR3 DNA sequence: TGTGCCAGTAGTATAGATCAATCGGTCGGTTACAATGAGCAGTTCTTC. Protein sequence: CASSIDQSVGYNEQFF. The complete variable domain, with remaining parts taken from reference TRBV19 and TRBJ2-1, reads DGGITQSPKYLFRKEGQNVTLSCEQNLNHDAMYWYRQDPGQGLRLIYYSQIVNDFQKGDIAEGYSVSREKKESFPLTVTSAQKNPTAFYLCASSIDQSVGYNEQFFGPGTRLTVL.